This T cell receptor beta chain derives from a study of blood T cell repertoires in COVID-19. This table comes from immunoSEQ multiplex PCR, and its TCRdb copy is limited to in-frame clones, with some not included. The table shows approximately 230,000 clones, with about 89% occurring only once. The V segment lost 4 bases and the J segment 0 bases; nucleotides outside the gene matches: 6. Germline V lookup: CDR1 LNHDA, CDR2 SQIVND (reference sequence). The CDR3 consists of 16 residues. This clonotype originated in a young woman who had recovered from COVID-19. Sequenced sample: PBMCs or T cells enriched from blood (not recorded which). The rearrangement uses TRBV19 and TRBJ1-5, with 7 bases lining up with TRBD1. CDR3: CASSRQGGDSNQPQHF. The DNA for the CDR3 is TGTGCCAGTAGTAGACAGGGTGGGGATAGCAATCAGCCCCAGCATTTT.